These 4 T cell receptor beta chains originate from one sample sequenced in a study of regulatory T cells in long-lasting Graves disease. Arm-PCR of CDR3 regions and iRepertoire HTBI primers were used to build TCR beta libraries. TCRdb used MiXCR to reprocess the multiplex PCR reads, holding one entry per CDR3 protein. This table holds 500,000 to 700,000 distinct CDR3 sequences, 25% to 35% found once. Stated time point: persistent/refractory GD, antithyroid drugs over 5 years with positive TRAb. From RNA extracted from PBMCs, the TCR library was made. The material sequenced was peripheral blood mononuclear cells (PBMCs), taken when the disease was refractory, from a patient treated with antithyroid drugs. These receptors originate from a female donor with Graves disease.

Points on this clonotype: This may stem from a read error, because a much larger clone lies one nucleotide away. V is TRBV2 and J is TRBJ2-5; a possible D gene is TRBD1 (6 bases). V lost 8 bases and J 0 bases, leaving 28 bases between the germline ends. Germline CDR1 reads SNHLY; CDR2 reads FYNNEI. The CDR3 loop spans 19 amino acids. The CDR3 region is CASGPLSLCGDTYQETQYF. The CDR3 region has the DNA TGTGCCAGCGGACCCCTTAGCCTTTGTGGGGACACGTACCAAGAGACCCAGTACTTC.

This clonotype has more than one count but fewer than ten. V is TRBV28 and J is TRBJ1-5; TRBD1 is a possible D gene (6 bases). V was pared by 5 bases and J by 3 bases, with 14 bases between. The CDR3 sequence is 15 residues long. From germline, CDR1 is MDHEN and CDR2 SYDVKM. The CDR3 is CASSVQGPSNQPQHF. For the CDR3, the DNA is TGTGCCAGCAGTGTACAGGGACCGTCCAATCAGCCCCAGCATTTT.

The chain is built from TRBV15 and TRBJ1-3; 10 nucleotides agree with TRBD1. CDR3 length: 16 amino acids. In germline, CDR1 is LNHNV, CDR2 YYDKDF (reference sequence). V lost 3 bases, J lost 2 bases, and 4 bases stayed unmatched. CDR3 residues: CATSRETGGTGNTIYF. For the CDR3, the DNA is TGTGCCACCAGCAGGGAGACAGGGGGCACTGGAAACACCATATATTTT.

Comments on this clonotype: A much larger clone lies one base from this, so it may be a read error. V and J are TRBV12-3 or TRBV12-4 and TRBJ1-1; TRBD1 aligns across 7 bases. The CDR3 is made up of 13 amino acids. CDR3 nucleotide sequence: TGTGCCAGCATCACTACAGGGGACACTGAAGCTCTCTTT. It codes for CASITTGDTEALF.